Shown below are 13 T cell receptor beta chains from a single sample sequenced in a study of shared clonotypes between healthy human individuals. Data came from immunoSEQ multiplex PCR; TCRdb stores just in-frame clones and leaves some out. The repertoire holds 400,000 to 500,000 clones, with approximately 80% as singletons. The specimen was PBMCs. The origin of the receptors is a woman between 35 and 50 years old in good health. Some clones in this sample may be carry-over from other donors' samples.

The V call is TRBV2, the J call TRBJ1-5; 7 bases line up with TRBD1. V shed 1 base and J 6 bases; nucleotides not matched to a gene: 6. CDR3 length: 15 amino acids. The germline V gene encodes CDR1 SNHLY and CDR2 FYNNEI. In DNA form, the CDR3 reads TGTGCCAGCAGTGAAGGGTTGGCAGGGGGTCAGCCCCAGCATTTT. Protein product: CASSEGLAGGQPQHF.

The CDR3 bases are TGTGCCAGCAGTTATGCCGGGACTAGCGTTGATGAGCAGTTCTTC. Its translation: CASSYAGTSVDEQFF. This chain connects TRBV6-6 to TRBJ2-1; 10 bases agree with TRBD2. This CDR3 spans 15 amino acids. V lost 3 bases, J lost 8 bases, and 7 bases stayed unmatched. Germline CDR1 is MNHNY and CDR2 is SVGAGI (reference sequence).

The J gene is TRBJ2-1, the V gene TRBV18; 8 bases line up with TRBD2. V lost 2 bases to trimming and J lost 0 bases; unmatched junction nucleotides: 12. The CDR3 is 19 residues long. The germline CDR1 and CDR2 sequences are KGHSH and LQKENI. CDR3 in amino acids: CASSPSGTRDGSSYNEQFF. CDR3 in DNA: TGTGCCAGCTCACCAAGCGGGACTAGAGACGGAAGCTCCTACAATGAGCAGTTCTTC.

This clone was recorded at least ten times. The V gene is TRBV6-5, the J gene TRBJ1-5, with unresolved D. Germline CDR1 and CDR2: MNHEY and SVGAGI. The CDR3 spans 14 residues. V gave up 0 bases and J gave up 2 bases, with 5 bases separating them. This CDR3 is CASSYSQGNQPQHF. The CDR3 bases are TGTGCCAGCAGTTACTCGCAGGGCAATCAGCCCCAGCATTTT.

The chain couples TRBV6-4 to TRBJ2-2; TRBD1 matches at 10 bases. The CDR3 is 14 residues long. Germline CDR1 reads MRHNA; CDR2 reads SNTAGT. Trimming took 10 bases from V and 5 from J; bases not matched to a gene: 7. CDR3 sequence (DNA): TGTGCCAACTCCGGACAGGGGGGGACCGGGGAGCTGTTTTTT. It codes for CANSGQGGTGELFF.

About this clone itself: A clone one base away is much larger, so this may be a read error. This sequence joins TRBV7-9 and TRBJ1-1, with D tentatively TRBD1 (5 bases). This CDR3 is 14 amino acids long. Trimming stripped 3 bases from V and 0 bases from J, with 8 bases between. Germline CDR1 and CDR2: SEHNR and FQNEAQ (reference sequence). In DNA form, the CDR3 reads TGTGCCAGCAGCTTTGGGGGGGTGAACACTGAAGCTTTCTTT. Translated: CASSFGGVNTEAFF.

The chain recombines TRBV4-3 with TRBJ1-4; the match to TRBD1 covers 7 bases. This CDR3 has 15 amino acids. V trimming: 4 bases; J trimming: 1 base; junction bases outside the gene matches: 3. CDR1 is LGHNA and CDR2 is YSLEER in the germline V gene. CDR3 in amino acids: CASSLRDRTNEKLFF. CDR3 bases: TGCGCCAGCAGCCTACGGGACAGAACTAATGAAAAACTGTTTTTT.

This chain joins TRBV21-1 and TRBJ1-2. TRBV21-1 is deemed a pseudogene. This CDR3 is built from 15 residues. CDR3 in amino acids: CASRIGLAKTYGYTF. The CDR3 DNA reads as TGTGCCAGCAGAATCGGGCTAGCAAAGACCTATGGCTACACCTTC.

The chain uses TRBV29-1 and TRBJ2-3, with 8 bases that match TRBD2. Per the germline V gene, CDR1 is SQVTM and CDR2 is ANQGSEA. V was clipped by 7 bases and J by 7 bases; unmatched bases: 19. The CDR3 length is 16 residues. The CDR3 reads CSARLELSGGLYTQYF. The CDR3 DNA is TGCAGCGCCCGCCTTGAGCTATCGGGAGGGTTGTATACGCAGTATTTT.

A remark on this clone: Other DNA sequences of this sample code for an identical CDR3. The V and J genes are TRBV5-1 and TRBJ2-1; 11 nucleotides align to TRBD2. The CDR3 length is 15 residues. Germline lookup yields CDR1 SGHRS and CDR2 YFSETQ. The trim removed 1 base at V and 4 bases at J, leaving 1 base unmatched. CDR3 bases: TGCGCCAGCAGCTTGACTAGCGGGAGTTACAATGAGCAGTTCTTC. As protein: CASSLTSGSYNEQFF.

CDR3 sequence (DNA): TGTGCCAGCAGTTTATCTAAAAGAAATGAGCAGTTCTTC. Amino acids: CASSLSKRNEQFF. This chain connects TRBV27 to TRBJ2-1; D uncertain. Trimming removed 0 bases from V and 7 bases from J, with 7 bases in between. Germline CDR1 reads MNHEY; CDR2 reads SMNVEV (reference sequence). CDR3 length equals 13 residues.

The CDR3 reads CASSLSENEKLFF. The CDR3 DNA sequence: TGCGCCAGCAGCTTGTCAGAGAATGAAAAACTGTTTTTT. The gene calls are TRBV5-1 and TRBJ1-4; D is uncertain. Trimming took off 1 base at V and 5 bases at J, with 6 bases between the two ends. From germline, CDR1 is SGHRS and CDR2 YFSETQ. This CDR3 spans 13 amino acids.

CDR3 sequence (DNA): TGCAGTGCTAGGGGCCAATTGGGCTACACCTTC. Amino acid sequence: CSARGQLGYTF. This sequence joins TRBV20-1 and TRBJ1-2; D call uncertain. The CDR3 loop spans 11 amino acids. Trimming pared 3 bases from V and 8 bases from J, leaving 10 bases between. The germline CDR1 and CDR2 sequences are DFQATT and SNEGSKA (reference sequence).